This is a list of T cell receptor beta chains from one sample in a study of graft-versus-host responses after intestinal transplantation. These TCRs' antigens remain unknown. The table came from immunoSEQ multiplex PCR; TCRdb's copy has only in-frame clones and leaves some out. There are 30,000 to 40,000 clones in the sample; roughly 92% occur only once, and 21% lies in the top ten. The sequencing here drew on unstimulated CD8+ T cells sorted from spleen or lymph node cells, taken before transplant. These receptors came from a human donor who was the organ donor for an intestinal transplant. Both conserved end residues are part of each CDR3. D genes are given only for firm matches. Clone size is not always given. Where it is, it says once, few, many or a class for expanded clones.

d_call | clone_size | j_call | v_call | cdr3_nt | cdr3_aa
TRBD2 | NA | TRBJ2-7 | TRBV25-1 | TGTGCCAGCGGCCCTAGCGGGACCTACGAGCAGTACTTC | CASGPSGTYEQYF
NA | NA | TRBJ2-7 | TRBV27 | TGTGCCAGCAGTTTATCGAGGTCCTACGAGCAGTACTTC | CASSLSRSYEQYF
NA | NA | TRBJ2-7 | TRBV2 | TGTGCCAGCAGTGAATTCGAAGGGAGCGTCTCCTACGAGCAGTACTTC | CASSEFEGSVSYEQYF
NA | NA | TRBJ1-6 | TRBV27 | TGTGCCAGCAGTTTTGGGTTTGATTCACCCCTCCACTTT | CASSFGFDSPLHF
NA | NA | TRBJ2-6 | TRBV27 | TGTGCCAGCAGTTTAGGACGGCCTGGGGCCAACGTCCTGACTTTC | CASSLGRPGANVLTF
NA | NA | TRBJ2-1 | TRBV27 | TGTGCCAGCCGACCCGGGGTCAGCTCCTACAATGAGCAGTTCTTC | CASRPGVSSYNEQFF
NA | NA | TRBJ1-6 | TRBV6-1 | TGTGCCAGCAGTGAAGTGCAGGGTGATTCACCCCTCCACTTT | CASSEVQGDSPLHF
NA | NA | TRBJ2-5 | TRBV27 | TGTGCCAGCAGCTCCACGGGCTCAAGAGAGACCCAGTACTTC | CASSSTGSRETQYF
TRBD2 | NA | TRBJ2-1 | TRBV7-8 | TGTGCCAGCAGCTTGGTCCTAGCGGGAGTGGATGAGCAGTTCTTC | CASSLVLAGVDEQFF
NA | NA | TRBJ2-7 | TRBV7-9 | TGTGCCAGCAGCTCCGGACGGGCCTACGAGCAGTACTTC | CASSSGRAYEQYF
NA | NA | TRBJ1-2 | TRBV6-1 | TGTGCCAGCAGTGAAGCGCTGGAGGGGTATGGCTACACCTTC | CASSEALEGYGYTF
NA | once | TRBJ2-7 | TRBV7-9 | TGTGCCAGCAGCTTAGAAGGAACCTACGAGCAGTACTTC | CASSLEGTYEQYF
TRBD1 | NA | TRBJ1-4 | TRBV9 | TGTGCCAGCAGCTCCACCGTGACAGGGACTGAAAAACTGTTTTTT | CASSSTVTGTEKLFF
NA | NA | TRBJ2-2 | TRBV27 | TGTGCCAGCAGTCCCAACTCTAGCCCCAGCACCGGGGAGCTGTTTTTT | CASSPNSSPSTGELFF
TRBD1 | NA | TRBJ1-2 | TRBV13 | TGTGCCAGCAGCGGGACAGATGGCTACACCTTC | CASSGTDGYTF
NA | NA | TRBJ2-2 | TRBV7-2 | TGTGCCAGCAGCTTAGAGGGATTAGGCAAGTCCGGGGAGCTGTTTTTT | CASSLEGLGKSGELFF
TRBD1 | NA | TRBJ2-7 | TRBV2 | TGTGCCAGCACAATGGGGACAGCGCACTCCTACGAGCAGTACTTC | CASTMGTAHSYEQYF
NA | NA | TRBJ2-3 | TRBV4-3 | TGCGCCAGCAGCCAAGATCCGCCCGAGGGGGTGGACACAGATACGCAGTATTTT | CASSQDPPEGVDTDTQYF
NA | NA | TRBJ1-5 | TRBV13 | TGTGCCAGCAGCGCAGGACCCAACAATCAGCCCCAGCATTTT | CASSAGPNNQPQHF
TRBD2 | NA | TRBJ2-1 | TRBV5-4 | TGTGCCAGCAGCCGCCTGGCTAGCGGGGGGTTCAGCTCCTACAATGAGCAGTTCTTC | CASSRLASGGFSSYNEQFF
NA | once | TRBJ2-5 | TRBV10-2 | TGCGCCAGCAGTGAGACAATCGGGCAAGAGACCCAGTACTTC | CASSETIGQETQYF
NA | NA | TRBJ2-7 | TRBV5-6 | TGTGCCAGCAGCCCCTGGGAGGTAAACTACGAGCAGTACTTC | CASSPWEVNYEQYF
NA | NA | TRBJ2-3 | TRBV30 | TGTGCCTGGAGTCCGAGCACAGATACGCAGTATTTT | CAWSPSTDTQYF
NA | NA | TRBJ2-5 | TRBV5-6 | TGTGCCAGCACCGTTTTGCCAGGGCAACAAGAGACCCAGTACTTC | CASTVLPGQQETQYF
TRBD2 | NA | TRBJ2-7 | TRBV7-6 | TGTGCCAGCAGCGTCAATAGCGGGACTCCCTACGAGCAGTACTTC | CASSVNSGTPYEQYF
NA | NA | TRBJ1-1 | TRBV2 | TGTGCCAGCAGTGAGACGATAAACACTGAAGCTTTCTTT | CASSETINTEAFF
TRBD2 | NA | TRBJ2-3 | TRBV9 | TGTGCCAGCAGCGTAGCCCGGACTAGCGAAGACACAGATACGCAGTATTTT | CASSVARTSEDTDTQYF
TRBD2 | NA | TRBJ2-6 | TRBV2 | TGTGCCAGCAGTGAAAGGGTGCCTAGCGGGATCTCTGGGGCCAACGTCCTGACTTTC | CASSERVPSGISGANVLTF
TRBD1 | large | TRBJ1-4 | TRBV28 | TGTGCCAGCAGTTCCGGGACAGGGCCTAATGAAAAACTGTTTTTT | CASSSGTGPNEKLFF
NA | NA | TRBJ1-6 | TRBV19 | TGTGCCAGTAGTATTACAGGGTTTGGGGCTTCACCCCTCCACTTT | CASSITGFGASPLHF
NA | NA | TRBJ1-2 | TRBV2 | TGTGCCAGCAGTGAAGGGCAGCCCTATGGCTACACCTTC | CASSEGQPYGYTF
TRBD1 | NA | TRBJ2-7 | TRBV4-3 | TGCGCCAGCAGCCAGGGGACAGGGCGAGGCGAGCAGTACTTC | CASSQGTGRGEQYF
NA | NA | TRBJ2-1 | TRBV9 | TGTGCCAGCAGCGTAGATCTGGGGAGCTCCTACAATGAGCAGTTCTTC | CASSVDLGSSYNEQFF
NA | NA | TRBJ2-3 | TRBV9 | TGTGCCAGCAGCTCCGGCACCACAGATACGCAGTATTTT | CASSSGTTDTQYF
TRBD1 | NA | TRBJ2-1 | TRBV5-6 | TGTGCCAGCAGTCAGGTGGTTGGGACAGCCTCCTACAATGAGCAGTTCTTC | CASSQVVGTASYNEQFF
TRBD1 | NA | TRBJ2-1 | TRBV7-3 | TGTGCCAGCAGCTTAACGTCAGGACAGGGAGGCTACAATGAGCAGTTCTTC | CASSLTSGQGGYNEQFF
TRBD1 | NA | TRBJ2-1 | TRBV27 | TGTGCCAGCAGTTTACCGGGACAGGGGGCCAACAATGAGCAGTTCTTC | CASSLPGQGANNEQFF
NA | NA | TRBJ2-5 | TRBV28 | TGTGCCAGCAGGGATGAGGTACAAGAGACCCAGTACTTC | CASRDEVQETQYF
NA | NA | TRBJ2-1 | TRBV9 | TGTGCCAGCAGCGTAGACAACAATGAGCAGTTCTTC | CASSVDNNEQFF
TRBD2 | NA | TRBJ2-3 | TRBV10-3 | TGTGCCATCAGTGAGGGGACTAGCGGGTACACAGATACGCAGTATTTT | CAISEGTSGYTDTQYF
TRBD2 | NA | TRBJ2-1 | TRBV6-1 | TGTGCCAGCAGCCCCGGGACTAGCGACTACAATGAGCAGTTCTTC | CASSPGTSDYNEQFF
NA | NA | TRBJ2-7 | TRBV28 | TGTGCCAGCAGAAAAAGGCTTAAGATAGCCTACGAGCAGTACTTC | CASRKRLKIAYEQYF
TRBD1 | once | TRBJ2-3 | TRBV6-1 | TGTGCCAGCAGCTCGACAGGGTTTAAAGATACGCAGTATTTT | CASSSTGFKDTQYF
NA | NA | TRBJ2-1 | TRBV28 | TGTGCCAGCAGTTTATCCCCTCCTAGCTCCTACAATGAGCAGTTCTTC | CASSLSPPSSYNEQFF
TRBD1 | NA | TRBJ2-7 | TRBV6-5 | TGTGCCAGCAGTGAAGTTACAGGGGGCGACGAGCAGTACTTC | CASSEVTGGDEQYF
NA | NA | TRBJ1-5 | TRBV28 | TGTGCCAGCAGTTTTCGACAGGTTAGCAATCAGCCCCAGCATTTT | CASSFRQVSNQPQHF
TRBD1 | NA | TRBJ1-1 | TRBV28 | TGTGCCAGCAGTTTATTAAAGACAGGGGCTCACACTGAAGCTTTCTTT | CASSLLKTGAHTEAFF
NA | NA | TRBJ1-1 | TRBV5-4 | TGTGCCAGCAGCTCAGGACAGAACACTGAAGCTTTCTTT | CASSSGQNTEAFF
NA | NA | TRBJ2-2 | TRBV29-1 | TGCAGCGTTCTCACCGGGGAGCTGTTTTTT | CSVLTGELFF
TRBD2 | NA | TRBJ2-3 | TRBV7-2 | TGTGCCAGCAGCTCGATAGCGGGGGACTGGGGAGATACGCAGTATTTT | CASSSIAGDWGDTQYF